This is a list of T cell receptor beta chains from one sample in a study of control samples from healthy donors and cancer patients. TCRdb keeps only in-frame clones here, not all; method: immunoSEQ multiplex PCR. The sample includes 60,000 to 75,000 clones, about 92% seen only once; the top ten take approximately 5.5%. Sequences were obtained from PBMCs. These receptors were obtained from a man in his sixties with colorectal cancer. The CDR3 runs from the conserved cysteine through the conserved F or W. D genes are given only for firm matches. Clone size is stated in some rows and not others, as once, few, many or a class when expanded.

CDR3aa: CASSFNQGGYGYTF
CDR3nt: TGTGCCAGCAGTTTTAATCAAGGGGGCTATGGCTACACCTTC
j_gene: TRBJ1-2
abundance: -
d_gene: -
v_gene: TRBV6-5

CDR3aa: CASSDFTLATNEKLFF
CDR3nt: TGTGCCAGCAGTGATTTCACGCTAGCAACTAATGAAAAACTGTTTTTT
j_gene: TRBJ1-4
abundance: -
d_gene: -
v_gene: TRBV2

CDR3aa: CASSLSDYGYTF
CDR3nt: TGTGCCAGCAGCTTAAGCGACTATGGCTACACCTTC
j_gene: TRBJ1-2
abundance: -
d_gene: -
v_gene: TRBV11-2

CDR3aa: CASSREGSVRSNEKLFF
CDR3nt: TGTGCCAGCAGCCGAGAAGGTTCCGTCAGGAGTAATGAAAAACTGTTTTTT
j_gene: TRBJ1-4
abundance: -
d_gene: -
v_gene: TRBV11-2

CDR3aa: CASSVGRDRGGEKLFF
CDR3nt: TGTGCCAGCAGCGTAGGGAGGGACAGGGGTGGTGAAAAACTGTTTTTT
j_gene: TRBJ1-4
abundance: -
d_gene: TRBD1
v_gene: TRBV9

CDR3aa: CASSVARGTGTTDTQYF
CDR3nt: TGTGCCAGCAGCGTAGCTAGGGGGACAGGGACCACAGATACGCAGTATTTT
j_gene: TRBJ2-3
abundance: -
d_gene: TRBD1
v_gene: TRBV9

CDR3aa: CASSVAGLVGNEQFF
CDR3nt: TGTGCCAGCAGCGTAGCTGGGCTAGTCGGCAATGAGCAGTTCTTC
j_gene: TRBJ2-1
abundance: -
d_gene: -
v_gene: TRBV9

CDR3aa: CASSSYSNQPQHF
CDR3nt: TGTGCCAGCAGTTCCTATAGCAATCAGCCCCAGCATTTT
j_gene: TRBJ1-5
abundance: -
d_gene: -
v_gene: TRBV27

CDR3aa: CASSLVGALNSPLHF
CDR3nt: TGCGCCAGCAGCTTGGTCGGGGCCCTTAATTCACCCCTCCACTTT
j_gene: TRBJ1-6
abundance: -
d_gene: -
v_gene: TRBV5-1

CDR3aa: CASSDTSGGANEQFF
CDR3nt: TGTGCCAGCAGCGATACTAGCGGGGGGGCAAATGAGCAGTTCTTC
j_gene: TRBJ2-1
abundance: once
d_gene: TRBD2
v_gene: TRBV9

CDR3aa: CASSLGGLGGSLHGRQYF
CDR3nt: TGCGCCAGCAGCTTGGGAGGGCTAGGGGGCTCCCTCCACGGAAGGCAGTACTTC
j_gene: TRBJ2-7
abundance: -
d_gene: TRBD1
v_gene: TRBV5-1

CDR3aa: CAWSVRMGMAEAFF
CDR3nt: TGTGCCTGGAGTGTACGGATGGGGATGGCTGAAGCTTTCTTT
j_gene: TRBJ1-1
abundance: -
d_gene: -
v_gene: TRBV30

CDR3aa: CANLPTASNTGELFF
CDR3nt: TGCGCCAACCTACCGACAGCTTCGAACACCGGGGAGCTGTTTTTT
j_gene: TRBJ2-2
abundance: -
d_gene: -
v_gene: TRBV4-1

CDR3aa: CASSQEALDTQYF
CDR3nt: TGTGCCAGCAGCCAGGAGGCTTTAGATACGCAGTATTTT
j_gene: TRBJ2-3
abundance: -
d_gene: -
v_gene: TRBV9

CDR3aa: CSASDSDRLSGNTIYF
CDR3nt: TGCAGTGCTAGTGATTCCGACAGACTCTCTGGAAACACCATATATTTT
j_gene: TRBJ1-3
abundance: -
d_gene: -
v_gene: TRBV20-1

CDR3aa: CASSQDSVDEQFF
CDR3nt: TGCGCCAGCAGCCAAGATTCGGTGGATGAGCAGTTCTTC
j_gene: TRBJ2-1
abundance: -
d_gene: -
v_gene: TRBV4-3

CDR3aa: CASSSRVGRSGNTIYF
CDR3nt: TGCGCCAGCAGCTCCCGTGTCGGCCGCTCTGGAAACACCATATATTTT
j_gene: TRBJ1-3
abundance: -
d_gene: -
v_gene: TRBV5-1

CDR3aa: CASSPLGSGGHAGELFF
CDR3nt: TGTGCCAGCAGCCCCCTCGGGTCGGGGGGGCATGCCGGGGAGCTGTTTTTT
j_gene: TRBJ2-2
abundance: -
d_gene: TRBD2
v_gene: TRBV9

CDR3aa: CASSPASGGSDTQYF
CDR3nt: TGTGCCAGCTCACCAGCTAGCGGGGGGTCAGATACGCAGTATTTT
j_gene: TRBJ2-3
abundance: -
d_gene: TRBD2
v_gene: TRBV18

CDR3aa: CASSLYSIYGYTF
CDR3nt: TGTGCCAGCAGCTTGTACTCCATCTATGGCTACACCTTC
j_gene: TRBJ1-2
abundance: -
d_gene: -
v_gene: TRBV5-5

CDR3aa: CASSLTINQPQHF
CDR3nt: TGTGCCAGCAGCTTAACAATCAATCAGCCCCAGCATTTT
j_gene: TRBJ1-5
abundance: -
d_gene: -
v_gene: TRBV7-3

CDR3aa: CASSQGRDEQYF
CDR3nt: TGTGCCAGCAGCCAAGGGAGGGACGAGCAGTACTTC
j_gene: TRBJ2-7
abundance: few
d_gene: TRBD2
v_gene: TRBV7-9

CDR3aa: CASSLDRDYGYTF
CDR3nt: TGCGCCAGCAGCTTGGACAGGGACTATGGCTACACCTTC
j_gene: TRBJ1-2
abundance: -
d_gene: -
v_gene: TRBV5-1

CDR3aa: CASSLRPSSYNEQFF
CDR3nt: TGCGCCAGCAGCTTAAGACCGAGCTCCTACAATGAGCAGTTCTTC
j_gene: TRBJ2-1
abundance: -
d_gene: -
v_gene: TRBV5-1

CDR3aa: CASSLVGRAGETQYF
CDR3nt: TGCGCCAGCAGCTTGGTGGGCAGGGCTGGGGAGACCCAGTACTTC
j_gene: TRBJ2-5
abundance: -
d_gene: -
v_gene: TRBV5-1

CDR3aa: CASSPGVSYNEQFF
CDR3nt: TGTGCCAGCTCACCAGGGGTATCCTACAATGAGCAGTTCTTC
j_gene: TRBJ2-1
abundance: -
d_gene: -
v_gene: TRBV18

CDR3aa: CASSASGTIYNEQFF
CDR3nt: TGTGCCAGCAGCGCTTCCGGGACAATATACAATGAGCAGTTCTTC
j_gene: TRBJ2-1
abundance: -
d_gene: -
v_gene: TRBV9

CDR3aa: CASSSRAYGYTF
CDR3nt: TGTGCCAGCAGTTCCCGGGCGTATGGCTACACCTTC
j_gene: TRBJ1-2
abundance: -
d_gene: -
v_gene: TRBV6-2/TRBV6-3

CDR3aa: CASSYTGATNYGYTF
CDR3nt: TGTGCCAGCAGTTACACGGGGGCAACTAACTATGGCTACACCTTC
j_gene: TRBJ1-2
abundance: -
d_gene: -
v_gene: TRBV6-2/TRBV6-3

CDR3aa: CASSSQYRAKETQYF
CDR3nt: TGTGCCAGCAGCTCCCAATACAGAGCGAAAGAGACCCAGTACTTC
j_gene: TRBJ2-5
abundance: once
d_gene: -
v_gene: TRBV11-2

CDR3aa: CASSLVYFEKLFF
CDR3nt: TGTGCCAGCAGCTTAGTTTATTTTGAAAAACTGTTTTTT
j_gene: TRBJ1-4
abundance: medium-sized
d_gene: -
v_gene: TRBV7-8

CDR3aa: CASSVGGNTDTQYF
CDR3nt: TGTGCCAGCAGCGTAGGCGGGAACACAGATACGCAGTATTTT
j_gene: TRBJ2-3
abundance: -
d_gene: -
v_gene: TRBV9